The rows below give T cell receptor beta chains drawn from one sample of a study of cytomegalovirus exposure and HLA in healthy donors. Repertoires were generated with immunoSEQ multiplex PCR, while TCRdb's copy carries only in-frame clones and drops some. Seen here are approximately 130,000 clones, more than 65% observed once, and the top ten hold about 1.8%. Specimen: PBMCs. The receptors here all came from a man aged 18 to 30 in good health and CMV-seronegative. The CDR3 runs from the conserved cysteine through the conserved F or W. Fields, in order: clone size, V gene, D gene, J gene, CDR3 DNA, CDR3 protein. D genes are given only for firm matches. Expanded clones are given a class, and other clones once, few, many or no size at all.

clone size: NA; V gene: TRBV25-1; D gene: NA; J gene: TRBJ2-3; CDR3 DNA: TGTGCCAGCACCCCCCCCCTCCCGACAGATACGCAGTATTTT; CDR3 protein: CASTPPLPTDTQYF
clone size: NA; V gene: TRBV9; D gene: TRBD1; J gene: TRBJ1-2; CDR3 DNA: TGTGCCAGCAGCGGAGCAGGGGGCTATGGCTACACCTTC; CDR3 protein: CASSGAGGYGYTF
clone size: NA; V gene: TRBV6-5; D gene: NA; J gene: TRBJ1-6; CDR3 DNA: TGTGCCAGCAGTTACCGGGGGGATTCACCCCTCCACTTT; CDR3 protein: CASSYRGDSPLHF
clone size: few; V gene: TRBV11-2; D gene: NA; J gene: TRBJ1-4; CDR3 DNA: TGTGCCAGCAGCTTAGTGTTTGCCAGGGGTGAAAAACTGTTTTTT; CDR3 protein: CASSLVFARGEKLFF
clone size: NA; V gene: TRBV7-2; D gene: NA; J gene: TRBJ2-5; CDR3 DNA: TGTGCCAGCAGTCCTAACTACGGCGGGTCGGAGACCCAGTACTTC; CDR3 protein: CASSPNYGGSETQYF
clone size: NA; V gene: TRBV15; D gene: TRBD1; J gene: TRBJ1-1; CDR3 DNA: TGTGCCACCAGCCTTGTAGGGGGCGCGGGGACTGAAGCTTTCTTT; CDR3 protein: CATSLVGGAGTEAFF
clone size: NA; V gene: TRBV7-2; D gene: NA; J gene: TRBJ1-1; CDR3 DNA: TGTGCCAGCAGCTTACTTAAACAGGGCGAAGCTTTCTTT; CDR3 protein: CASSLLKQGEAFF
clone size: NA; V gene: TRBV7-7; D gene: NA; J gene: TRBJ2-5; CDR3 DNA: TGTGCCAGCAGCTTAGGGCAGGGGTTCCAAGAGACCCAGTACTTC; CDR3 protein: CASSLGQGFQETQYF
clone size: NA; V gene: TRBV6-5; D gene: NA; J gene: TRBJ1-2; CDR3 DNA: TGTGCCAGCAGGTCAGGGGTTGGCTATGGCTACACCTTC; CDR3 protein: CASRSGVGYGYTF
clone size: few; V gene: TRBV21-1; D gene: NA; J gene: TRBJ1-1; CDR3 DNA: TGTGCCAGCAGCAAAGAGGACAGACCCCAAGCGATGGGAGCTTTCTTT; CDR3 protein: CASSKEDRPQAMGAFF
clone size: NA; V gene: TRBV28; D gene: TRBD1; J gene: TRBJ2-1; CDR3 DNA: TGTGCCAGCAGTTTATGGGGCCAGGGGGAGTTCTTC; CDR3 protein: CASSLWGQGEFF
clone size: NA; V gene: TRBV5-1; D gene: NA; J gene: TRBJ2-1; CDR3 DNA: TGCGCCAGCAGCTTTAGCCTTGGGTTCTACAATGAGCAGTTCTTC; CDR3 protein: CASSFSLGFYNEQFF
clone size: NA; V gene: TRBV7-3; D gene: TRBD1; J gene: TRBJ2-7; CDR3 DNA: TGTGCCAGCAGCTTAGCCGGACAGGGGGCTAATGAGCAGTACTTC; CDR3 protein: CASSLAGQGANEQYF
clone size: NA; V gene: TRBV29-1; D gene: NA; J gene: TRBJ1-2; CDR3 DNA: TGCAGCACAAAAGCACAGGGAAGTGGGGGCTACACCTTC; CDR3 protein: CSTKAQGSGGYTF
clone size: NA; V gene: TRBV25-1; D gene: TRBD1; J gene: TRBJ2-3; CDR3 DNA: TGTGCCAGCAGTGATCTCGGACAGGGGGCCCCAGATACGCAGTATTTT; CDR3 protein: CASSDLGQGAPDTQYF
clone size: NA; V gene: TRBV13; D gene: NA; J gene: TRBJ2-7; CDR3 DNA: TGTGCCAGCAGCTTAGGGACAGCCGGAGGGGCCGAGCAGTACTTC; CDR3 protein: CASSLGTAGGAEQYF
clone size: NA; V gene: TRBV27; D gene: NA; J gene: TRBJ1-2; CDR3 DNA: TGTGCCAGCAGCCTTTCGGGGTCTTTTAAGGGCTACACCTTC; CDR3 protein: CASSLSGSFKGYTF
clone size: NA; V gene: TRBV9; D gene: TRBD1; J gene: TRBJ1-2; CDR3 DNA: TGTGCCAGCAGCGCCAGGTTTGGACAGGGGGGCGGCTACACCTTC; CDR3 protein: CASSARFGQGGGYTF
clone size: NA; V gene: TRBV5-5; D gene: TRBD1; J gene: TRBJ2-7; CDR3 DNA: TGTGCCAGCAGCCCACAGGGGGCAGGGGAGCAGTACTTC; CDR3 protein: CASSPQGAGEQYF
clone size: few; V gene: TRBV11-2; D gene: TRBD1; J gene: TRBJ1-6; CDR3 DNA: TGTGCCAGCTCACTGGACAGGCGTGAGAGAAATTCACCCCTCCACTTT; CDR3 protein: CASSLDRRERNSPLHF
clone size: NA; V gene: TRBV2; D gene: NA; J gene: TRBJ1-4; CDR3 DNA: TGTGCCAGCAGTGTACTGGGGGCGGTTTCTGAAAAACTGTTTTTT; CDR3 protein: CASSVLGAVSEKLFF
clone size: NA; V gene: TRBV5-5; D gene: NA; J gene: TRBJ1-2; CDR3 DNA: TGTGCCAGCAGCTTGGGGGGGCCGACCTATGGCTACACCTTC; CDR3 protein: CASSLGGPTYGYTF
clone size: few; V gene: TRBV5-6; D gene: TRBD1; J gene: TRBJ1-1; CDR3 DNA: TGTGCCAGCAGCCGACAGGGCCCGAGAGCTTTCTTT; CDR3 protein: CASSRQGPRAFF
clone size: NA; V gene: TRBV7-9; D gene: NA; J gene: TRBJ1-5; CDR3 DNA: TGTGCTTCTGGGGCAGGGCAGCCCCAGCATTTT; CDR3 protein: CASGAGQPQHF
clone size: once; V gene: TRBV6-6; D gene: TRBD2; J gene: TRBJ2-3; CDR3 DNA: TGTGCCAGCAGTACTAGCGGGGGGGGACTTACGCAGTATTTT; CDR3 protein: CASSTSGGGLTQYF
clone size: NA; V gene: TRBV6-1; D gene: NA; J gene: TRBJ1-2; CDR3 DNA: TGTGCCAGCAGTGCTCCAGCTAACTATGGCTACACCTTC; CDR3 protein: CASSAPANYGYTF
clone size: NA; V gene: TRBV27; D gene: NA; J gene: TRBJ2-7; CDR3 DNA: TGTGCCAGCAGTTCCCCCCGCGAGCAGTACTTC; CDR3 protein: CASSSPREQYF
clone size: NA; V gene: TRBV9; D gene: TRBD1; J gene: TRBJ1-2; CDR3 DNA: TGTGCCAGCAGCGTCATAACCGGGGGGACAGGGGTGAGGGGCTACACCTTC; CDR3 protein: CASSVITGGTGVRGYTF
clone size: NA; V gene: TRBV6-4; D gene: TRBD1; J gene: TRBJ1-2; CDR3 DNA: TGTGCCAGCAGATGGGGGACAGGGAAAGGGTATGGCTACACCTTC; CDR3 protein: CASRWGTGKGYGYTF
clone size: NA; V gene: TRBV5-1; D gene: NA; J gene: TRBJ1-1; CDR3 DNA: TGCGCCAGCAGCTTGGAGGCAGGGCTGAACACTGAAGCTTTCTTT; CDR3 protein: CASSLEAGLNTEAFF
clone size: once; V gene: TRBV7-9; D gene: NA; J gene: TRBJ1-5; CDR3 DNA: TGTTCCAGCAGCTTACAGTATCAGCCCCAGCATTTT; CDR3 protein: CSSSLQYQPQHF
clone size: NA; V gene: TRBV9; D gene: TRBD1; J gene: TRBJ2-1; CDR3 DNA: TGTGCCAGCAGCGGAAACAGGGGAGAGGGCAATGAGCAGTTCTTC; CDR3 protein: CASSGNRGEGNEQFF
clone size: NA; V gene: TRBV19; D gene: NA; J gene: TRBJ1-2; CDR3 DNA: TGTGCCAGTAGTATACGGGGGGGGAAAAGCTATGGCTACACCTTC; CDR3 protein: CASSIRGGKSYGYTF
clone size: NA; V gene: TRBV7-9; D gene: NA; J gene: TRBJ2-3; CDR3 DNA: TGTGCCAGCAGCTTAGGGGTGCGGGCAGATACGCAGTATTTT; CDR3 protein: CASSLGVRADTQYF
clone size: few; V gene: TRBV14; D gene: NA; J gene: TRBJ2-5; CDR3 DNA: TGTGCCAGCAGCTCTCTCGCCGGGGTCCAAGAGACCCAGTACTTC; CDR3 protein: CASSSLAGVQETQYF
clone size: NA; V gene: TRBV27; D gene: NA; J gene: TRBJ2-5; CDR3 DNA: TGTGCCAGCAGTCCCCAAGGGGGGGACCAGTACTTC; CDR3 protein: CASSPQGGDQYF
clone size: NA; V gene: TRBV14; D gene: NA; J gene: TRBJ2-2; CDR3 DNA: TGTGCCAGCAGCCGGTCAGGGGCTAGCACCGGGGAGCTGTTTTTT; CDR3 protein: CASSRSGASTGELFF
clone size: NA; V gene: TRBV9; D gene: TRBD1; J gene: TRBJ1-1; CDR3 DNA: TGTGCCAGCAGCGTGGGACAGGGGGGGGCTGAAGCTTTCTTT; CDR3 protein: CASSVGQGGAEAFF
clone size: NA; V gene: TRBV5-4; D gene: TRBD1; J gene: TRBJ1-4; CDR3 DNA: TGTGCCAGCAGTTTGGACAGGGGCAGTGAAAAACTGTTTTTT; CDR3 protein: CASSLDRGSEKLFF
clone size: NA; V gene: TRBV7-9; D gene: TRBD1; J gene: TRBJ1-2; CDR3 DNA: TGTGCCAGCAGCTCACTCAGGGGGGCTGGTGGCTACACCTTC; CDR3 protein: CASSSLRGAGGYTF
clone size: once; V gene: TRBV7-6; D gene: NA; J gene: TRBJ2-3; CDR3 DNA: TGTGCCAGCAGCTTAAGCGACGGTAGCACAGATACGCAGTATTTT; CDR3 protein: CASSLSDGSTDTQYF
clone size: few; V gene: TRBV6-1; D gene: TRBD2; J gene: TRBJ2-3; CDR3 DNA: TGTGCCAGCAGTGAGGCCAGCGGGGGGGCCCTAGATACGCAGTATTTT; CDR3 protein: CASSEASGGALDTQYF
clone size: NA; V gene: TRBV9; D gene: TRBD2; J gene: TRBJ2-2; CDR3 DNA: TGTGCCAGCAGCGTAGGAGGGAGGGCCGGGGAGCTGTTTTTT; CDR3 protein: CASSVGGRAGELFF
clone size: NA; V gene: TRBV10-3; D gene: TRBD1; J gene: TRBJ2-7; CDR3 DNA: TGTGCCGCCGGGACAGGGAAGTCCTACGAGCAGTACTTC; CDR3 protein: CAAGTGKSYEQYF
clone size: NA; V gene: TRBV4-2; D gene: TRBD2; J gene: TRBJ2-1; CDR3 DNA: TGTGCCAGCAGCCAAGCTTCCGGGAGGGCGGGGGGGCGCGATGAGCAGTTCTTC; CDR3 protein: CASSQASGRAGGRDEQFF
clone size: NA; V gene: TRBV7-2; D gene: NA; J gene: TRBJ2-3; CDR3 DNA: TGTGCCAGCAGCTCCTCCCGGTTAGGCACAGATACGCAGTATTTT; CDR3 protein: CASSSSRLGTDTQYF
clone size: NA; V gene: TRBV7-2; D gene: NA; J gene: TRBJ1-6; CDR3 DNA: TGTGCCAGCAGCTCGGAGGGGGGGACGAATTCACCCCTCCACTTT; CDR3 protein: CASSSEGGTNSPLHF
clone size: NA; V gene: TRBV13; D gene: NA; J gene: TRBJ1-1; CDR3 DNA: TGTGCCAGCAGCCCTTGGACACCTATGAACACTGAAGCTTTCTTT; CDR3 protein: CASSPWTPMNTEAFF
clone size: NA; V gene: TRBV16; D gene: NA; J gene: TRBJ1-5; CDR3 DNA: TGTGCCAGCAGCCAATCTAACAGGGAAGGGTATAGCAATCAGCCCCAGCATTTT; CDR3 protein: CASSQSNREGYSNQPQHF
clone size: few; V gene: TRBV7-3; D gene: TRBD2; J gene: TRBJ2-2; CDR3 DNA: TGTGCCAGCACCCTGCCGGGAGGGGAGCTGCTTTTT; CDR3 protein: CASTLPGGELLF
clone size: NA; V gene: TRBV19; D gene: TRBD1; J gene: TRBJ2-7; CDR3 DNA: TGTGCCAGTAGTATAAGGGACAGCTCCTACGAGCAGTACTTC; CDR3 protein: CASSIRDSSYEQYF
clone size: NA; V gene: TRBV7-2; D gene: TRBD1; J gene: TRBJ1-5; CDR3 DNA: TGTGCCAGCAGCTTGGTGGGACAGGGTGGTCAGCCCCAGCATTTT; CDR3 protein: CASSLVGQGGQPQHF
clone size: once; V gene: TRBV5-4; D gene: TRBD1; J gene: TRBJ1-3; CDR3 DNA: TGTGCCAGCAGCTCTGCCGGGACAGGTTCTGGAAACACCATATATTTT; CDR3 protein: CASSSAGTGSGNTIYF
clone size: NA; V gene: TRBV7-3; D gene: TRBD1; J gene: TRBJ2-7; CDR3 DNA: TGTGCCAGCAGCTTAGGAACCGGGACAGGTTACGAGCAGTACTTC; CDR3 protein: CASSLGTGTGYEQYF
clone size: NA; V gene: TRBV30; D gene: NA; J gene: TRBJ2-7; CDR3 DNA: TGTGCCTGGAGTGTAAAGACACTTCCCTACGAGCAGTACTTC; CDR3 protein: CAWSVKTLPYEQYF
clone size: NA; V gene: TRBV19; D gene: NA; J gene: TRBJ1-5; CDR3 DNA: TGTGCCAGTAGTGACAGCCCCTATAGCAATCAGCCCCAGCATTTT; CDR3 protein: CASSDSPYSNQPQHF
clone size: few; V gene: TRBV4-2; D gene: NA; J gene: TRBJ1-1; CDR3 DNA: TGTGCCAGCAGCCAATCAAGGGGTATGAACACTGAAGCTTTCTTT; CDR3 protein: CASSQSRGMNTEAFF
clone size: NA; V gene: TRBV5-1; D gene: NA; J gene: TRBJ2-7; CDR3 DNA: TGCGCCAGCAGCCGGGGGACGAGAGAGCAGTACTTC; CDR3 protein: CASSRGTREQYF
clone size: few; V gene: TRBV5-1; D gene: TRBD2; J gene: TRBJ2-5; CDR3 DNA: TGCGCCAGCAGCGCCGGGACTAGCGGGGGAGAGACCCAGTACTTC; CDR3 protein: CASSAGTSGGETQYF
clone size: NA; V gene: TRBV11-2; D gene: TRBD1; J gene: TRBJ1-1; CDR3 DNA: TGTGCCAGCAGCCTTCGGACAGGGGCTACGAACACTGAAGCTTTCTTT; CDR3 protein: CASSLRTGATNTEAFF